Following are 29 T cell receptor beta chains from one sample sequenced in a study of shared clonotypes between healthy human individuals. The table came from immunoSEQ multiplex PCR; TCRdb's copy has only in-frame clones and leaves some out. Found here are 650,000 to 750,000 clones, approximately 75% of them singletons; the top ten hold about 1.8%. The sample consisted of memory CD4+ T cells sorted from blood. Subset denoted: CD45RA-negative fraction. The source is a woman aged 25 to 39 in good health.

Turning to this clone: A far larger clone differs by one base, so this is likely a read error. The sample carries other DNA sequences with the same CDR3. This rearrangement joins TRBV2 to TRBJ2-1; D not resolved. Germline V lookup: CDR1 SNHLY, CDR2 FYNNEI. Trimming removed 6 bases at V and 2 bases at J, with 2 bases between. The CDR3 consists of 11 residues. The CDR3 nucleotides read TGTGCCAGCAGAGCCTACAATGAGCAGTTCTTC. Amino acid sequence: CASRAYNEQFF.

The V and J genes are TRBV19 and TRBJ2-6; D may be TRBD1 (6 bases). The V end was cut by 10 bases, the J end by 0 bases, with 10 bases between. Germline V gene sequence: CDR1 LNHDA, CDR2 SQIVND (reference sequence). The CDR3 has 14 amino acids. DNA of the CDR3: TGTGCCACTGGGACACTCTCTGGGGCCAACGTCCTGACTTTC. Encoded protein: CATGTLSGANVLTF.

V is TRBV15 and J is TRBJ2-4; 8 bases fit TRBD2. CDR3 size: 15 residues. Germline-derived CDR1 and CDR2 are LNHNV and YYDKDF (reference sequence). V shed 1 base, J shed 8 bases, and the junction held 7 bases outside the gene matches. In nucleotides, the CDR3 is TGTGCCACCAGCAGAGGAACAGCGGGAGCTGACATTCAGTACTTC. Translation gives CATSRGTAGADIQYF. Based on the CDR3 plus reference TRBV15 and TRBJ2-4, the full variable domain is DAMVIQNPRYQVTQFGKPVTLSCSQTLNHNVMYWYQQKSSQAPKLLFHYYDKDFNNEADTPDNFQSRRPNTSFCFLDIRSPGLGDTAMYLCATSRGTAGADIQYFGAGTRLSVL.

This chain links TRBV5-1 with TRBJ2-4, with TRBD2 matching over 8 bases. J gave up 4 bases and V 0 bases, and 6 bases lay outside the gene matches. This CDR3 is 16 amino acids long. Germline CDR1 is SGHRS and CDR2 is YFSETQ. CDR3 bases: TGCGCCAGCAGCTTGGGGACTAGCCCCTCTAAAAACATTCAGTACTTC. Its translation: CASSLGTSPSKNIQYF.

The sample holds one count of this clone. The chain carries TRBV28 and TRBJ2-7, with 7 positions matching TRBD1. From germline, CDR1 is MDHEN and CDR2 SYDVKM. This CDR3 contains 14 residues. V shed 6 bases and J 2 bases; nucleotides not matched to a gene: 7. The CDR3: CASRLQTGPYEQYF. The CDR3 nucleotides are TGTGCCAGCAGACTACAGACAGGGCCCTACGAGCAGTACTTC.

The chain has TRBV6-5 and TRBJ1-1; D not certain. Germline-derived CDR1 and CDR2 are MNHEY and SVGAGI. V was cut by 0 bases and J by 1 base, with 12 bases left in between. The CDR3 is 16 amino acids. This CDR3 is CASSYSGRTANTEAFF. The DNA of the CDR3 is TGTGCCAGCAGTTACTCGGGCCGGACCGCGAACACTGAAGCTTTCTTT.

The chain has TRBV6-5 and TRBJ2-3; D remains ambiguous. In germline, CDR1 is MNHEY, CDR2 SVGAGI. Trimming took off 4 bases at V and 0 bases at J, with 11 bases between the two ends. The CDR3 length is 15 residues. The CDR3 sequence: CASSLKGASTDTQYF. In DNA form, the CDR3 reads TGTGCCAGCAGTTTAAAGGGTGCTAGCACAGATACGCAGTATTTT.

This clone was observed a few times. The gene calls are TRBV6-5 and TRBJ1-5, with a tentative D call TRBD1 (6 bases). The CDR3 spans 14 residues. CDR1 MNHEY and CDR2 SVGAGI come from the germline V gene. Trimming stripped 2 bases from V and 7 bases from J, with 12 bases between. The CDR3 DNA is TGTGCCAGCAGTTACGCTAACCAGGGGCAGCCCCAGCATTTT. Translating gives CASSYANQGQPQHF.

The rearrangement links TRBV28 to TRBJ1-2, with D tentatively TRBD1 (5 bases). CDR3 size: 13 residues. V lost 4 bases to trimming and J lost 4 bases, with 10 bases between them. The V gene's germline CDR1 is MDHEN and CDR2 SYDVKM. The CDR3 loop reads CASSSRGAYGYTF. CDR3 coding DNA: TGTGCCAGCAGTTCACGAGGGGCCTATGGCTACACCTTC.

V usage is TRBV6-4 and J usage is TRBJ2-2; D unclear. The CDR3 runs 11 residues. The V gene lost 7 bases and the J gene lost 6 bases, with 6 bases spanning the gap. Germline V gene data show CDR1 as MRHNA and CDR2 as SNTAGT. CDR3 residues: CASISPGELFF. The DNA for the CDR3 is TGTGCCAGCATTTCGCCCGGGGAGCTGTTTTTT.

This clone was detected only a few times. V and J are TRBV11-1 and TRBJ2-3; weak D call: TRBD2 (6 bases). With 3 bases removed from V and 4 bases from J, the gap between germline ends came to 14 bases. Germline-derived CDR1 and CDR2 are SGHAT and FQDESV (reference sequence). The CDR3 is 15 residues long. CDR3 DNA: TGTGCCAGCAGCTTTTTTCCTGGAGGGCCAGATACGCAGTATTTT. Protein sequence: CASSFFPGGPDTQYF.

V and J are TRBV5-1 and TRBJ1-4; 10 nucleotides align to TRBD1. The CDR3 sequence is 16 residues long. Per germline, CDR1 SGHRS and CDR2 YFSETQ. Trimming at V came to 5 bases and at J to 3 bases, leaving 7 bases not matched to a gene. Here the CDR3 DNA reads TGCGCCAGCAGGGAGACAGGGGGCACACCTAATGAAAAACTGTTTTTT. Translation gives CASRETGGTPNEKLFF.

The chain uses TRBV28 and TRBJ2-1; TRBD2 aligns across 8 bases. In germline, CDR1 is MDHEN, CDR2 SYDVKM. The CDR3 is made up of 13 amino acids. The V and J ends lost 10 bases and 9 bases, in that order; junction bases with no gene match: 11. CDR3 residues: CATSAGVGGEQFF. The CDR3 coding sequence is TGTGCCACCTCAGCGGGAGTTGGAGGTGAGCAGTTCTTC.

The CDR3: CSVGGGWNEKLFF. The CDR3 DNA sequence: TGCAGCGTGGGAGGGGGCTGGAATGAAAAACTGTTTTTT. The genes are TRBV29-1 and TRBJ1-4; 7 bases are a match to TRBD1. Germline V lookup: CDR1 SQVTM, CDR2 ANQGSEA. There are 13 residues in the CDR3. Trimming took 6 bases from V and 5 from J; bases not matched to a gene: 6.

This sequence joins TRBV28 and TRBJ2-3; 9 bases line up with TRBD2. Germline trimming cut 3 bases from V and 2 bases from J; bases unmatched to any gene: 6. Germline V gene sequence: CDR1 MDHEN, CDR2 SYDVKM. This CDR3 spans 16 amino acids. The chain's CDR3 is CASSFSAGGLTDTQYF. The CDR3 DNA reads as TGTGCCAGCAGTTTCTCTGCGGGAGGGCTCACAGATACGCAGTATTTT.

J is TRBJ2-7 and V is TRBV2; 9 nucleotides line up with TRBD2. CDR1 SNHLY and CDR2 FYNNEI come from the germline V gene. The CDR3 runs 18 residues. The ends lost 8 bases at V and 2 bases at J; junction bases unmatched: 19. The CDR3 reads CASAPERGRARFTYEQYF. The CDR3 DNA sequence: TGTGCCAGCGCCCCAGAGCGCGGGAGGGCTCGTTTTACCTACGAGCAGTACTTC.

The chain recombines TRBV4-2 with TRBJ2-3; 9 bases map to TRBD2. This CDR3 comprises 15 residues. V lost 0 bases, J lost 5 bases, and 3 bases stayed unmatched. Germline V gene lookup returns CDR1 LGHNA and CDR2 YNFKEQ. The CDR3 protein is CASSQDPLAGDTQYF. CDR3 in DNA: TGTGCCAGCAGCCAAGATCCACTAGCGGGAGATACGCAGTATTTT.

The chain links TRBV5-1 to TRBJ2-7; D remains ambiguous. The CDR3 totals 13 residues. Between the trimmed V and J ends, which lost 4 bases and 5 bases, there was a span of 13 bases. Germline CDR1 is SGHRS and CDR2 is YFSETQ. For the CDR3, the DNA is TGCGCCAGCAGCACACCAGTTCGTGACGAGCAGTACTTC. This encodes CASSTPVRDEQYF.

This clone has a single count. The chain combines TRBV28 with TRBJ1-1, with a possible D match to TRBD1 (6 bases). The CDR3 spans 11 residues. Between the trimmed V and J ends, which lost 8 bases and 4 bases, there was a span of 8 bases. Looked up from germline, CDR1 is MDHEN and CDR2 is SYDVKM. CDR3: CASRTVTEAFF. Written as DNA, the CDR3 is TGTGCCAGCCGGACAGTCACTGAAGCTTTCTTT.

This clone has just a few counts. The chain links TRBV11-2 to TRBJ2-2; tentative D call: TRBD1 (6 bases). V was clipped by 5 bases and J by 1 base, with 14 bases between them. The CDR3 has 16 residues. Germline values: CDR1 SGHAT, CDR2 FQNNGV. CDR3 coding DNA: TGTGCCAGCAGCCGGTGGGGCAGGGGGAACACCGGGGAGCTGTTTTTT. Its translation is CASSRWGRGNTGELFF.

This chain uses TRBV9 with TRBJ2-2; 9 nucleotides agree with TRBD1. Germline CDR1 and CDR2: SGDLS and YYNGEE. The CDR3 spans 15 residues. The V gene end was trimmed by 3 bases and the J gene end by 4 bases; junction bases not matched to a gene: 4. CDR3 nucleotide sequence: TGTGCCAGCAGCGCCGTGGACAGGGGCACCGGGGAGCTGTTTTTT. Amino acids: CASSAVDRGTGELFF.

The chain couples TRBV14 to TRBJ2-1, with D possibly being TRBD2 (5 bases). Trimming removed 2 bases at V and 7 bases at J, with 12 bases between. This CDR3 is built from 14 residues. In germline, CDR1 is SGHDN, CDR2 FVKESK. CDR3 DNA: TGTGCCAGCAGCCAACTCTTCGGGGTAAATGAGCAGTTCTTC. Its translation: CASSQLFGVNEQFF. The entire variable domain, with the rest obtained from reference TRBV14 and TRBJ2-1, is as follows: EAGVTQFPSHSVIEKGQTVTLRCDPISGHDNLYWYRRVMGKEIKFLLHFVKESKQDESGMPNNRFLAERTGGTYSTLKVQPAELEDSGVYFCASSQLFGVNEQFFGPGTRLTVL.

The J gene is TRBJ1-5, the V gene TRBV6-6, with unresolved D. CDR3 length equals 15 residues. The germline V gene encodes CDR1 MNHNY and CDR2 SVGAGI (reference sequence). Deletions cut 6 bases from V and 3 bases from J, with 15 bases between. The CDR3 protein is CASSNRDEDNQPQHF. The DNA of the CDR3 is TGTGCCAGCAGCAACAGAGACGAGGACAATCAGCCCCAGCATTTT.

CDR3 in amino acids: CASSPQGTLETQYF. The CDR3 DNA sequence: TGTGCCAGCTCACCCCAAGGGACTTTGGAGACCCAGTACTTC. The chain combines TRBV18 with TRBJ2-5; perhaps TRBD2 as D (6 bases). V was pared by 3 bases and J by 5 bases, with 13 bases between. CDR3 length: 14 residues. Germline V gene data show CDR1 as KGHSH and CDR2 as LQKENI.

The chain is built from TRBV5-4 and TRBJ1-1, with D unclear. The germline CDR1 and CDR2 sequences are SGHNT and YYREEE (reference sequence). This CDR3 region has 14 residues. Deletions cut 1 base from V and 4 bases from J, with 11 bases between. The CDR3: CASSLSPGSTEAFF. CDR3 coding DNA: TGTGCCAGCAGCTTGTCCCCGGGAAGCACTGAAGCTTTCTTT.

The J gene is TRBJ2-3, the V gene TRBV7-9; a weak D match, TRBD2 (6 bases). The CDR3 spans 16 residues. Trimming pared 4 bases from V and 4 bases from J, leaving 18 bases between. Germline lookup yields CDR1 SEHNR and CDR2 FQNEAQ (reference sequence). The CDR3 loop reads CASSSVVGRGADTQYF. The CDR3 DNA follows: TGTGCCAGCAGCTCCGTCGTCGGGAGAGGAGCAGATACGCAGTATTTT.

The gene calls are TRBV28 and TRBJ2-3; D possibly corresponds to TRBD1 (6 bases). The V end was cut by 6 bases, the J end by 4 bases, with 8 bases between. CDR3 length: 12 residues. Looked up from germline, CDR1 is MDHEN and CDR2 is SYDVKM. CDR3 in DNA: TGTGCCAGCAGAACAGGGCCAGATACGCAGTATTTT. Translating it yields CASRTGPDTQYF.

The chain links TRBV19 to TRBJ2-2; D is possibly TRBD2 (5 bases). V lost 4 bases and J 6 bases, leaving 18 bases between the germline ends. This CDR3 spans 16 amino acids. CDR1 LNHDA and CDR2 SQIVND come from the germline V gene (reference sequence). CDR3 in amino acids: CASSSTRASLAGELFF. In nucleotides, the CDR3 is TGTGCCAGTAGTAGTACTAGAGCCTCTCTCGCCGGGGAGCTGTTTTTT.

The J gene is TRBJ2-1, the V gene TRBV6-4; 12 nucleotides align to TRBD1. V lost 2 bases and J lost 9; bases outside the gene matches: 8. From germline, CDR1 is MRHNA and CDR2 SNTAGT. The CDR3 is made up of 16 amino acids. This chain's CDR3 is CASSDAPGQGASEQFF. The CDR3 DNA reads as TGTGCCAGCAGTGACGCCCCGGGACAGGGGGCTAGTGAGCAGTTCTTC.